This T cell receptor beta chain is drawn from a study of OX40 agonist ivuxolimab in advanced cancers. Data came from immunoSEQ multiplex PCR; TCRdb stores just in-frame clones and leaves some out. The table includes about 100,000 clones, approximately 90% detected once. This CDR3 has 15 residues. The J segment lost 5 bases and the V segment lost 5 bases, leaving 8 bases of the junction unmatched. Germline-derived CDR1 and CDR2 are SGHNT and YYREEE (reference sequence). This chain uses TRBV5-4 with TRBJ2-1, with 9 bases fitting TRBD2. The specimen was CD4+ or CD8+ T cells sorted from blood, collected in a trial of the OX40 agonist ivuxolimab. This receptor was obtained from an adult with an advanced solid tumor such as melanoma, head and neck, liver or kidney cancer. CDR3 amino acids: CASRAGTSRNNEQFF. CDR3 coding DNA: TGTGCCAGCAGAGCCGGGACTAGCCGCAACAATGAGCAGTTCTTC.